The source of this T cell receptor beta chain is a study of blood T cells in healthy people across ages. This clonotype has just a few counts. What it binds is unknown. There are 19 residues in the CDR3. The V end lost 2 bases, the J end lost 0 bases, and 19 bases lay between the germline ends. In germline, CDR1 is SSHAT, CDR2 FNYEAQ (reference sequence). The second PCR ran about 6 to 12 cycles with a sample-barcoded 5' primer and J-beta primers. MiXCR, run by TCRdb on the 5' RACE reads, gives a single entry per CDR3 protein. The sample holds 750,000 to 950,000 distinct CDR3 sequences, roughly 24% seen once. Broader study findings: Estimated diversity, derived from one million T cells, was regarded as an underestimate.

These sequences were also reported in another study, on T cells of mothers and their children. That paper states: Using approximately 1.6 ug per 15 ul, all extracted RNA underwent cDNA synthesis.

The receptor comes from a boy younger than 18 in good health. The genes are TRBV7-7 and TRBJ1-4; D possibly corresponds to TRBD1 (6 bases). Material: blood. Here the CDR3 DNA reads TGTGCCAGCAGCTTAATTTGCGTATTTCGGACAGCAACTAATGAAAAACTGTTTTTT. Residues: CASSLICVFRTATNEKLFF. The full variable domain, with the rest looked up from reference TRBV7-7 and TRBJ1-4, is GAGVSQSPRYKVTKRGQDVTLRCDPISSHATLYWYQQALGQGPEFLTYFNYEAQPDKSGLPSDRFSAERPEGSISTLTIQRTEQRDSAMYRCASSLICVFRTATNEKLFFGSGTQLSVL.